Following are 15 T cell receptor beta chains from one sample sequenced in a study of blood T cell repertoires in COVID-19 (dated by TCRdb to 2019 to 2021). Library generation was performed with the immunoSEQ multiplex PCR assay. Entries here come from immuneACCESS through TCRdb and include only in-frame sequences with V and J called. Some clones fail to appear in such tables; in the studies checked, an unresolved V gene covers under half of the shortfall, and the cause of the remainder is unknown. This sample gives a few hundred thousand clones in total; 85% to 90% of them show up just once. The top ten clones comprise less than 15% of the sample. Sequenced material: PBMCs or T cells enriched from blood (not recorded which). These receptors originate from a man aged 30 to 45 who had been exposed to COVID-19.

This chain uses TRBV6-5 with TRBJ1-2; 9 nucleotides agree with TRBD1. This CDR3 is 14 amino acids long. The V segment lost 6 bases and the J segment 3 bases; nucleotides outside the gene matches: 5. In germline, CDR1 is MNHEY, CDR2 SVGAGI. CDR3 nucleotides: TGTGCCAGCAGATCACGGACAGGGGACTATGGCTACACCTTC. It specifies CASRSRTGDYGYTF.

V gene TRBV11-2 combines with J gene TRBJ2-3; TRBD2 aligns across 14 bases. The CDR3 consists of 19 residues. The trim removed 3 bases at V and 0 bases at J, leaving 8 bases unmatched. In germline, CDR1 is SGHAT, CDR2 FQNNGV. CDR3 sequence reads: CASSFPGLAGDPSTDTQYF. CDR3 bases: TGTGCCAGCAGCTTCCCGGGACTAGCGGGGGACCCTAGCACAGATACGCAGTATTTT. The variable domain in full, with the rest retrieved from reference TRBV11-2 and TRBJ2-3, is EAGVAQSPRYKIIEKRQSVAFWCNPISGHATLYWYQQILGQGPKLLIQFQNNGVVDDSQLPKDRFSAERLKGVDSTLKIQPAKLEDSAVYLCASSFPGLAGDPSTDTQYFGPGTRLTVL.

The chain carries TRBV6-4 and TRBJ2-3, with TRBD2 as a possible D gene (5 bases). The ends were cut back, 7 bases at V and 2 bases at J, with 13 bases in the middle. The CDR3 is 14 amino acids. Germline CDR1 reads MRHNA; CDR2 reads SNTAGT. The CDR3 loop is CASKESLATDTQYF. The CDR3 DNA is TGTGCCAGCAAGGAGAGTCTAGCCACAGATACGCAGTATTTT.

The chain employs TRBV11-3 and TRBJ2-3, with 8 positions matching TRBD2. Trimming took 5 bases from V and 3 from J; bases not matched to a gene: 4. Germline CDR1 and CDR2: SGHNT and YENEEA. The CDR3 extends over 14 amino acids. The CDR3 region is CASSPGGQTDTQYF. DNA of the CDR3: TGTGCCAGCAGCCCGGGGGGGCAGACAGATACGCAGTATTTT. Filled out from reference TRBV11-3 and TRBJ2-3, the complete variable domain reads EAGVVQSPRYKIIEKKQPVAFWCNPISGHNTLYWYLQNLGQGPELLIRYENEEAVDDSQLPKDRFSAERLKGVDSTLKIQPAELGDSAVYLCASSPGGQTDTQYFGPGTRLTVL.

The rearrangement links TRBV6-1 to TRBJ1-3, with TRBD1 matching 8 bases. The CDR3 is 14 amino acids. V shed 3 bases and J 6 bases; nucleotides not matched to a gene: 4. Looked up from germline, CDR1 is MNHNS and CDR2 is SASEGT. Here the CDR3 DNA reads TGTGCCAGCAGTGACAGGGGGCTGGTAAACACCATATATTTT. This codes for CASSDRGLVNTIYF.

This clone was recorded a few times. V is TRBV30 and J is TRBJ1-6; D is unclear. The CDR3 covers 15 residues. CDR1 and CDR2 (germline): GTSNPN, SVGIG (reference sequence). V lost 0 bases and J lost 10, with 16 bases in between. Here the CDR3 DNA reads TGTGCCTGGAGTGTCCGCCGGACTGCGGAGTCACCCCTCCACTTT. Translated, it gives CAWSVRRTAESPLHF. Full variable domain (missing parts from reference TRBV30 and TRBJ1-6): SQTIHQWPATLVQPVGSPLSLECTVEGTSNPNLYWYRQAAGRGLQLLFYSVGIGQISSEVPQNLSASRPQDRQFILSSKKLLLSDSGFYLCAWSVRRTAESPLHFGNGTRLTVT.

This clone has just one count. J is TRBJ2-2 and V is TRBV19; tentatively, D is TRBD2 (6 bases). The CDR3 contains 16 residues. The V and J ends lost 2 bases and 1 base respectively, with 11 bases between them. Germline values: CDR1 LNHDA, CDR2 SQIVND (reference sequence). The CDR3, as DNA: TGTGCCAGTAGTATAATAGGAGGGAGGAACACCGGGGAGCTGTTTTTT. This sequence encodes CASSIIGGRNTGELFF.

The rearrangement links TRBV10-3 to TRBJ1-1; D might be TRBD1 (6 bases). From germline, CDR1 is ENHRY and CDR2 SYGVKD. This CDR3 has 15 amino acids. Deletions cut 6 bases from V and 3 bases from J, with 17 bases between. CDR3 sequence (DNA): TGTGCCATCAGACCTACCGGGACACTAGACACTGAAGCTTTCTTT. This sequence encodes CAIRPTGTLDTEAFF.

The chain couples TRBV19 to TRBJ1-4; D is possibly TRBD1 (5 bases). The germline CDR1 and CDR2 sequences are LNHDA and SQIVND (reference sequence). The CDR3 totals 16 residues. V was clipped by 4 bases and J by 0 bases, with 12 bases between them. CDR3 residues: CASSTIQDATNEKLFF. The DNA for the CDR3 is TGTGCCAGTAGTACAATACAGGACGCAACTAATGAAAAACTGTTTTTT.

This clone came up once. The chain couples TRBV5-1 to TRBJ2-3; no firm D call. The CDR3 has 14 residues. Germline values: CDR1 SGHRS, CDR2 YFSETQ. V lost 3 bases, J lost 0 bases, and 8 bases lay in between. The DNA of the CDR3 is TGCGCCAGCAGCTCACTCACTAGCACAGATACGCAGTATTTT. It codes for CASSSLTSTDTQYF.

The rearrangement joins TRBV5-3 to TRBJ1-6, with D unclear. TRBV5-3 is an ORF, with its function uncertain. This CDR3 region has 13 residues. The V end lost 2 bases, the J end lost 8 bases, and 8 bases lay between the germline ends. The CDR3: CARSFAAYSPLHF. The CDR3 region has the DNA TGTGCCAGAAGCTTCGCGGCGTATTCACCCCTCCACTTT.

The chain couples TRBV11-1 to TRBJ2-1; 8 bases align to TRBD2. The length of the CDR3 is 15 residues. Germline V lookup: CDR1 SGHAT, CDR2 FQDESV (reference sequence). The ends lost 1 base at V and 7 bases at J; junction bases unmatched: 6. Here the CDR3 reads CASSLDSSGANEQFF. CDR3 bases: TGTGCCAGCAGCTTAGATAGTAGCGGGGCTAATGAGCAGTTCTTC.

The chain uses TRBV19 and TRBJ2-1; 9 bases are shared with TRBD1. V lost 7 bases, J lost 6 bases, and 10 bases stayed unmatched. The CDR3 totals 15 residues. CDR1 is LNHDA, CDR2 SQIVND, per germline (reference sequence). CDR3 sequence reads: CASTQGQGGVNEQFF. In DNA form, the CDR3 reads TGTGCCAGTACCCAGGGACAGGGCGGGGTCAATGAGCAGTTCTTC. Supplemented by reference TRBV19 and TRBJ2-1, the full variable domain reads DGGITQSPKYLFRKEGQNVTLSCEQNLNHDAMYWYRQDPGQGLRLIYYSQIVNDFQKGDIAEGYSVSREKKESFPLTVTSAQKNPTAFYLCASTQGQGGVNEQFFGPGTRLTVL.

The gene calls are TRBV7-9 and TRBJ2-1, with D tentatively TRBD1 (6 bases). The CDR3 has 16 residues. The V gene lost 5 bases and the J gene lost 7 bases, with 21 bases spanning the gap. Germline lookup yields CDR1 SEHNR and CDR2 FQNEAQ (reference sequence). The CDR3 coding sequence is TGTGCCAGCAGCAGGGGGATGAGAGGTCCACCAAATGAGCAGTTCTTC. As protein: CASSRGMRGPPNEQFF.

The chain is built from TRBV6-5 and TRBJ2-7; 7 bases agree with TRBD2. This CDR3 comprises 14 residues. The V segment lost 6 bases and the J segment 0 bases; nucleotides outside the gene matches: 5. Germline V CDR1 and CDR2: MNHEY, SVGAGI. The CDR3 DNA follows: TGTGCCAGCAGGGTGCCGGGGGGCTCCTACGAGCAGTACTTC. Its protein product is CASRVPGGSYEQYF.